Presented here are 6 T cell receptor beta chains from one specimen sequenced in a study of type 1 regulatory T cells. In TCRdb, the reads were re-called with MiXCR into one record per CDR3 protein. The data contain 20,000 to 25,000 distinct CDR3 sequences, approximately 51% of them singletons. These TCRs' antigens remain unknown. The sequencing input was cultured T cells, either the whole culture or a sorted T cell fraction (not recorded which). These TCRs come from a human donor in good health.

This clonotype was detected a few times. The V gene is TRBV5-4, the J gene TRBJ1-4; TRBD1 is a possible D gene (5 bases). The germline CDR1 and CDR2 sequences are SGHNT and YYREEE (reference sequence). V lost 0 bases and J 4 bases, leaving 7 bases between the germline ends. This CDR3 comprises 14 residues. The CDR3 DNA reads TGTGCCAGCAGCTTGGGGGGGGATAATGAAAAACTGTTTTTT. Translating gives CASSLGGDNEKLFF. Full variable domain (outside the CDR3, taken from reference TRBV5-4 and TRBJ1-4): ETGVTQSPTHLIKTRGQQVTLRCSSQSGHNTVSWYQQALGQGPQFIFQYYREEENGRGNFPPRFSGLQFPNYSSELNVNALELDDSALYLCASSLGGDNEKLFFGSGTQLSVL.

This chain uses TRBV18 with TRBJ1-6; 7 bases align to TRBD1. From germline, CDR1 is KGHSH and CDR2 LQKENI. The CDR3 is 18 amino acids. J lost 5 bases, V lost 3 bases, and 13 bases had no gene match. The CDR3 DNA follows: TGTGCCAGCTCACCTCGACAGGGATGGCGTTCCGATAATTCACCCCTCCACTTT. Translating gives CASSPRQGWRSDNSPLHF. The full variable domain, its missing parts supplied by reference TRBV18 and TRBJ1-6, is NAGVMQNPRHLVRRRGQEARLRCSPMKGHSHVYWYRQLPEEGLKFMVYLQKENIIDESGMPKERFSAEFPKEGPSILRIQQVVRGDSAAYFCASSPRQGWRSDNSPLHFGNGTRLTVT.

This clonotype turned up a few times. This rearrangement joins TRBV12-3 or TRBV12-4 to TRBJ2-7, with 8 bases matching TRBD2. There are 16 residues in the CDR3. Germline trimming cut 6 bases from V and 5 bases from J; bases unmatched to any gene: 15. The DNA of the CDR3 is TGTGCCAGCAGCCCCTTCGGGGGGGGGCTTAAGAACGAGCAGTACTTC. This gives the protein CASSPFGGGLKNEQYF.

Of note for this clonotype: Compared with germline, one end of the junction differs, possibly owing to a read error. The CDR3 region has the DNA TGCGCCAGCAGCCCCATAGGACGGGTGAACAAAGATACGCAGTATTTT. Its protein product is CASSPIGRVNKDTQYF. This chain joins TRBV7-9 and TRBJ2-3; D call uncertain. CDR3 length equals 16 residues. Germline V gene sequence: CDR1 SEHNR, CDR2 FQNEAQ (reference sequence).

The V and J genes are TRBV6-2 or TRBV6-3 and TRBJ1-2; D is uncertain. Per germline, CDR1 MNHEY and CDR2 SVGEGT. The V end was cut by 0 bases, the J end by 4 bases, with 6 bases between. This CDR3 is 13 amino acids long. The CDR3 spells CASSYSPRYGYTF. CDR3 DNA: TGTGCCAGCAGTTACTCGCCCCGCTATGGCTACACCTTC.

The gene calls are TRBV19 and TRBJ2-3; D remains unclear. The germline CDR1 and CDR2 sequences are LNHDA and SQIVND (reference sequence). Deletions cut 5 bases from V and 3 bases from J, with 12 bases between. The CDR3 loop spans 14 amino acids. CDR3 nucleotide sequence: TGTGCCAGTAGTCTCGGTTCGTGGACAGATACGCAGTATTTT. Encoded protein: CASSLGSWTDTQYF.